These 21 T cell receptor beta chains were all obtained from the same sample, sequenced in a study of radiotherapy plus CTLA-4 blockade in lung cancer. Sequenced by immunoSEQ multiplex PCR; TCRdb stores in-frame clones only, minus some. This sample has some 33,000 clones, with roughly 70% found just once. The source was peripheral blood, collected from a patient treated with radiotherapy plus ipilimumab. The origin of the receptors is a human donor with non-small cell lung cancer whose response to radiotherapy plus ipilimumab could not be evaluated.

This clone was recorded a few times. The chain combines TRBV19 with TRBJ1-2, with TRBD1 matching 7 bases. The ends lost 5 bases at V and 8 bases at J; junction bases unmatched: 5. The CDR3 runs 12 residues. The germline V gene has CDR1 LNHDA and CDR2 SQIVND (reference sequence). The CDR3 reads CASSATGRGYTF. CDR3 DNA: TGTGCCAGTAGTGCGACAGGGAGAGGCTACACCTTC.

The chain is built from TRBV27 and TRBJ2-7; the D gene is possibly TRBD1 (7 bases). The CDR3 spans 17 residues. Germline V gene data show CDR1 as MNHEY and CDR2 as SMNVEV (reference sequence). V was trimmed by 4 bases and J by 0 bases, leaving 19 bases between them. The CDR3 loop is CASSSMGARDSSYEQYF. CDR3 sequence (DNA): TGTGCCAGCAGTTCAATGGGAGCGCGGGACAGCTCCTACGAGCAGTACTTC.

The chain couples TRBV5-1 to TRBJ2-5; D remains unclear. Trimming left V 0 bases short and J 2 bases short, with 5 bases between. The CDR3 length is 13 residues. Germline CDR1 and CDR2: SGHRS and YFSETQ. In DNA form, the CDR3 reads TGCGCCAGCAGCTTGGGGCAACAAGAGACCCAGTACTTC. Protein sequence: CASSLGQQETQYF.

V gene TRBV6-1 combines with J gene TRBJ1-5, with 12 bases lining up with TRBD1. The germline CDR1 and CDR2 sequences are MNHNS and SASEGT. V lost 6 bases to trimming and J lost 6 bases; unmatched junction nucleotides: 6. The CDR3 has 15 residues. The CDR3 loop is CASRGGQGASQPQHF. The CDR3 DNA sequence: TGTGCCAGCAGAGGGGGACAGGGGGCAAGTCAGCCCCAGCATTTT.

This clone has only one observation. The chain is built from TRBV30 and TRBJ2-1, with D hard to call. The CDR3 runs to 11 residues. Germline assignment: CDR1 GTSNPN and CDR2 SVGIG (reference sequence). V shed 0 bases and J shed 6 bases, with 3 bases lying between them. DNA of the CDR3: TGTGCCTGGAGTGTCCGCAATGAGCAGTTCTTC. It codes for CAWSVRNEQFF.

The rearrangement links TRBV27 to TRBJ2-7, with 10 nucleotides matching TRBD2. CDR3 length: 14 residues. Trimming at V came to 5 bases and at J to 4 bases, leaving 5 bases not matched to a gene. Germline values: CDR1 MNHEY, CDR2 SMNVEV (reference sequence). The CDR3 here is CASSRAGGRYEQYF. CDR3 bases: TGTGCCAGCAGTAGAGCGGGAGGGCGGTACGAGCAGTACTTC.

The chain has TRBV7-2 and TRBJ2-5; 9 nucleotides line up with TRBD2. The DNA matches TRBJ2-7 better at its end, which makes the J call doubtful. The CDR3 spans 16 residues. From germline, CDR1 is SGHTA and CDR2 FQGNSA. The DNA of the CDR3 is TGTGCCAGCAGCTTAGATTCGACTAGCGGACTGTACGAGCAGTACTTC. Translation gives CASSLDSTSGLYEQYF.

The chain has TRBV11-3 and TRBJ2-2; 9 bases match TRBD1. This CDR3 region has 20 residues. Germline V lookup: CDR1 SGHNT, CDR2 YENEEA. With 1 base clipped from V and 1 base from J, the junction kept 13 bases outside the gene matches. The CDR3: CASSLGAYRGQGENTGELFF. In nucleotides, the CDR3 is TGTGCCAGCAGCTTAGGAGCCTACAGGGGGCAGGGGGAGAACACCGGGGAGCTGTTTTTT.

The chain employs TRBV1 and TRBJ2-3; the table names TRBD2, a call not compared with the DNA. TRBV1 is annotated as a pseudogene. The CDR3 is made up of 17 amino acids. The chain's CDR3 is CTSSPRFGGRPTDTQYF. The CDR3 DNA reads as TGCACCAGCAGCCCAAGGTTTGGCGGGAGGCCAACAGATACGCAGTATTTT.

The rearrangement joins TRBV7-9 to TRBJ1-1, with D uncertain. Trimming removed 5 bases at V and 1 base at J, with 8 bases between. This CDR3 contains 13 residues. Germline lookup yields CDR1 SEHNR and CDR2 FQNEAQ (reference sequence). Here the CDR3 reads CASSPRENTEAFF. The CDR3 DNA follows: TGTGCCAGCAGCCCCCGGGAGAACACTGAAGCTTTCTTT. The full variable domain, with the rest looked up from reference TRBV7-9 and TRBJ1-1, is DTGVSQNPRHKITKRGQNVTFRCDPISEHNRLYWYRQTLGQGPEFLTYFQNEAQLEKSRLLSDRFSAERPKGSFSTLEIQRTEQGDSAMYLCASSPRENTEAFFGQGTRLTVV.

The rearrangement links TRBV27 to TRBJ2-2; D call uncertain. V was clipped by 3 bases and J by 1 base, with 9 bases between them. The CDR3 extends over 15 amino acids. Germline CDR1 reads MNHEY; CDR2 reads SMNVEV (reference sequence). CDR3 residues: CASSFLSVNTGELFF. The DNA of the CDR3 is TGTGCCAGCAGTTTCTTATCCGTGAACACCGGGGAGCTGTTTTTT.

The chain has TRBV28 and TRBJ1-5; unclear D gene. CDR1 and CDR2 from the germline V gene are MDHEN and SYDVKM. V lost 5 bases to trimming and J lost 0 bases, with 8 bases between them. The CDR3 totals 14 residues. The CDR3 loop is CASSTEYSNQPQHF. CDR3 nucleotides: TGTGCCAGCAGTACAGAATATAGCAATCAGCCCCAGCATTTT.

CDR3 amino acids: CASSLARRGLAGTGELFF. The DNA of the CDR3 is TGTGCCAGCAGCTTAGCTCGCAGGGGACTAGCGGGAACCGGGGAGCTGTTTTTT. The chain carries TRBV7-2 and TRBJ2-2; 13 nucleotides line up with TRBD2. CDR3 length: 18 amino acids. Germline assignment: CDR1 SGHTA and CDR2 FQGNSA. With 0 bases clipped from V and 5 bases from J, the junction kept 6 bases outside the gene matches.

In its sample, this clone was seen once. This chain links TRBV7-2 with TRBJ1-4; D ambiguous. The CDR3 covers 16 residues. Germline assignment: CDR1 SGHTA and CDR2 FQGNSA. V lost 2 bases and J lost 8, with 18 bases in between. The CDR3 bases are TGTGCCAGCAGCTTAAACGGAGGAGCCACTACCGAAAAACTGTTTTTT. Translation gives CASSLNGGATTEKLFF.

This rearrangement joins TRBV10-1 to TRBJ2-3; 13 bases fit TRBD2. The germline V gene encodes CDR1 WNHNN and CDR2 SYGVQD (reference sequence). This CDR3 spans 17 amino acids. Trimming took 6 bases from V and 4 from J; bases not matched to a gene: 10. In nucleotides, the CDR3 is TGCGCCAGCAGACCACCAGGACTAGCGGGAGTTTCAGATACGCAGTATTTT. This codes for CASRPPGLAGVSDTQYF.

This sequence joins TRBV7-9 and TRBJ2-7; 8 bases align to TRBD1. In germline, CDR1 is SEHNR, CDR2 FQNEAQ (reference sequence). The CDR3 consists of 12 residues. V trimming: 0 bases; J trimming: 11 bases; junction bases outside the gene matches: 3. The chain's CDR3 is CASSLASGGEYF. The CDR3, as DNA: TGTGCCAGCAGCTTAGCGTCAGGGGGCGAGTACTTC. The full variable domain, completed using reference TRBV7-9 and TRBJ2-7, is DTGVSQNPRHKITKRGQNVTFRCDPISEHNRLYWYRQTLGQGPEFLTYFQNEAQLEKSRLLSDRFSAERPKGSFSTLEIQRTEQGDSAMYLCASSLASGGEYFGPGTRLTVT.

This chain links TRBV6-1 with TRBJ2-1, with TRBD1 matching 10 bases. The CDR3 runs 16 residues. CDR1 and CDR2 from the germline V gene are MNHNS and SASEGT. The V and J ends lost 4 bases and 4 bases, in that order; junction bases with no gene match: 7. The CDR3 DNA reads TGTGCCAGCAGTGCTGCGGACAGGGGGTCTTACAATGAGCAGTTCTTC. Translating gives CASSAADRGSYNEQFF.

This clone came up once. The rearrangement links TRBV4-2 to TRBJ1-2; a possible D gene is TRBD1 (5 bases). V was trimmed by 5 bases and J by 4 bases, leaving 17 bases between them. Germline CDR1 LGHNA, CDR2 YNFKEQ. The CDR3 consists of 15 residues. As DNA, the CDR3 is TGTGCCAGCAGCTTGGGGGGGGTAGATCGCTATGGCTACACCTTC. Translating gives CASSLGGVDRYGYTF.

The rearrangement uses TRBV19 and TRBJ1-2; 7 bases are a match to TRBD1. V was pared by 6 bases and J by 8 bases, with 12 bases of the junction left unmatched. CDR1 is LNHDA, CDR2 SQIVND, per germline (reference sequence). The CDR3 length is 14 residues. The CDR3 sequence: CASSKDRFTRGYTF. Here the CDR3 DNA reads TGTGCCAGTAGCAAGGACAGGTTCACGCGAGGCTACACCTTC. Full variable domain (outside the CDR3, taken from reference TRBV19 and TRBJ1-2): DGGITQSPKYLFRKEGQNVTLSCEQNLNHDAMYWYRQDPGQGLRLIYYSQIVNDFQKGDIAEGYSVSREKKESFPLTVTSAQKNPTAFYLCASSKDRFTRGYTFGSGTRLTVV.

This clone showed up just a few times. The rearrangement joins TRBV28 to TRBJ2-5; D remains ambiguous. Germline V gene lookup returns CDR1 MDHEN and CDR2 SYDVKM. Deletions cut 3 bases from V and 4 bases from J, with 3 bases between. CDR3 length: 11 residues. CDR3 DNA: TGTGCCAGCAGTTTTAGAGAGACCCAGTACTTC. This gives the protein CASSFRETQYF.

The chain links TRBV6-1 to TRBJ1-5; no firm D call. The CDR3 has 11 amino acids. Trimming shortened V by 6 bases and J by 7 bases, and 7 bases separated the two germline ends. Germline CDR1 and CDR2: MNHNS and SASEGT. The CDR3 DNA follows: TGTGCCAGCAGAGAACTACAGCCCCAGCATTTT. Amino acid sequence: CASRELQPQHF.